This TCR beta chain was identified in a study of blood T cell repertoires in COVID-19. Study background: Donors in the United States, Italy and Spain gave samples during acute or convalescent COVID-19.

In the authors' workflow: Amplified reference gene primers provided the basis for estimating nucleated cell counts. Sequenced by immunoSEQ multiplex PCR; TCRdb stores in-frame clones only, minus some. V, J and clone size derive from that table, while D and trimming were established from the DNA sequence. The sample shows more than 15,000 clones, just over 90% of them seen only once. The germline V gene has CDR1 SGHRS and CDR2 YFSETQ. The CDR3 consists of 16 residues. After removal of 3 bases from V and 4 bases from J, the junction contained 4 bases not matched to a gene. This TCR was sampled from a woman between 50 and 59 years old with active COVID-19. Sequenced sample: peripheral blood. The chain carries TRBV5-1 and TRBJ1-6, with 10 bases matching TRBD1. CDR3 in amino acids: CASSSEGQGYNSPLHF. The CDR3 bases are TGCGCCAGCAGCTCCGAGGGACAGGGGTATAATTCACCCCTCCACTTT. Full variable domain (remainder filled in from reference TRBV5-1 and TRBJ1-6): KAGVTQTPRYLIKTRGQQVTLSCSPISGHRSVSWYQQTPGQGLQFLFEYFSETQRNKGNFPGRFSGRQFSNSRSEMNVSTLELGDSALYLCASSSEGQGYNSPLHFGNGTRLTVT.